The following is a T cell receptor beta chain sequence with its context. CDR1 is SGHRS and CDR2 is YFSETQ in the germline V gene. The CDR3 loop spans 18 amino acids. V shed 0 bases and J 2 bases; nucleotides not matched to a gene: 10. Original data processing: Reference gene primers were amplified, and this amplification served to estimate nucleated cell counts. Generated by immunoSEQ multiplex PCR, the TCRdb table keeps only in-frame clones and is missing some. V, J and clone size derive from that table, while D and trimming were established from the DNA sequence. The sample lists roughly 74,000 clones, approximately 86% occurring once. The sample comes from a study of blood T cell repertoires in COVID-19. Study as a whole: Nucleic acid was either cDNA or gDNA, and it came from T cells, B-cell-depleted T cells, or PBMCs.

Specimen: peripheral blood. The chain carries TRBV5-1 and TRBJ2-3; 9 bases agree with TRBD2. The source of this sequence is a woman of 80 years or more with active or convalescent COVID-19. CDR3 nucleotides: TGCGCCAGCAGCTTGGGACCAGCGGGGGGCCCTTCCACAGATACGCAGTATTTT. This translates into CASSLGPAGGPSTDTQYF.